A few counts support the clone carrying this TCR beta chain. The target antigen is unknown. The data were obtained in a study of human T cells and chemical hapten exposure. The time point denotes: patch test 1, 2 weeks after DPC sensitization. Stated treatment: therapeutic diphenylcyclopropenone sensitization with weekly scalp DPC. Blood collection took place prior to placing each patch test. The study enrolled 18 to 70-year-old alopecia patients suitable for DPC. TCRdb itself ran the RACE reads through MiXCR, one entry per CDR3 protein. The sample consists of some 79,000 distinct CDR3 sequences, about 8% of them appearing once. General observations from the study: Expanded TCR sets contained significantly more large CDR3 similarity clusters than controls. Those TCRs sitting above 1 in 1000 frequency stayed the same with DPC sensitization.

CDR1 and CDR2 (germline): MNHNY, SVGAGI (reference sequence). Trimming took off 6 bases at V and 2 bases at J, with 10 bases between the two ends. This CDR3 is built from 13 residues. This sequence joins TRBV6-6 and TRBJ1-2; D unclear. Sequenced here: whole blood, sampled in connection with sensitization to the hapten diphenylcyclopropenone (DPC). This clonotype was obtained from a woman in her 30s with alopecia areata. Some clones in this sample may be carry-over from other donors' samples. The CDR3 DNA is TGTGCCAGCAGCCCGGGCCGAAACTATGGCTACACCTTC. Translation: CASSPGRNYGYTF.